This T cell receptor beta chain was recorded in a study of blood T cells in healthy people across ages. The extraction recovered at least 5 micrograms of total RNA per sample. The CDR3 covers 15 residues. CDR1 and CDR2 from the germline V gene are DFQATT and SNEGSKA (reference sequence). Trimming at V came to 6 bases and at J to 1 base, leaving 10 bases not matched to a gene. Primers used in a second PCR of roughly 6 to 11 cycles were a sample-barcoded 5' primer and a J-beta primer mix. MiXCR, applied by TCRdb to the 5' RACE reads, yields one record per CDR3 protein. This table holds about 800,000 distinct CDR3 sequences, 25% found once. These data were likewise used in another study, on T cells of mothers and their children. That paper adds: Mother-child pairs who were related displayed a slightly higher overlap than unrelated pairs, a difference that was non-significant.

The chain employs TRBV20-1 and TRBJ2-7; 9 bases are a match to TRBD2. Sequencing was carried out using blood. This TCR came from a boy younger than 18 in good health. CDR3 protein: CSAVGWSGGSYEQYF. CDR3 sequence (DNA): TGCAGTGCCGTGGGGTGGAGCGGGGGGTCCTACGAGCAGTACTTC.